Listed below are T cell receptor beta chains from one sample, sequenced in a study of cytomegalovirus exposure and HLA in healthy donors. TCRdb keeps only in-frame clones here, not all; method: immunoSEQ multiplex PCR. Here the sample spans around 80,000 clones, about 78% being singletons. The material sequenced was PBMCs. The receptors come from a man aged 18-30 years in good health and CMV-seropositive. Each CDR3 is given with its conserved first and last residue. D genes are given only for firm matches. Clone size, where shown, is once, few, many, or a class for clones that have expanded.

d_call,j_call,clone_size,v_call,cdr3_length,cdr3_nt,cdr3_aa
NA,TRBJ1-5,NA,TRBV2,14,TGTGCCAGCAGTCCGGAGGGGCTTATTCAGCCCCAGCATTTT,CASSPEGLIQPQHF
NA,TRBJ2-7,NA,TRBV29-1,14,TGCAGCGTTGGGAAGGAGGGGAGCTCCTACGAGCAGTACTTC,CSVGKEGSSYEQYF
TRBD1,TRBJ1-5,NA,TRBV4-1,16,TGCGCCAGCAGCCAAGAACCAGGGGGTCGCAATCAGCCCCAGCATTTT,CASSQEPGGRNQPQHF
NA,TRBJ2-3,NA,TRBV25-1,12,TGTGCCAGCAGTTGGGCCACAGATACGCAGTATTTT,CASSWATDTQYF
TRBD1,TRBJ2-7,NA,TRBV5-1,14,TGCGCCAGCAGCTTGGCAGACAGGGGGCGCGAGCAGTACTTC,CASSLADRGREQYF
NA,TRBJ1-5,NA,TRBV5-8,11,TGTGCCAGCAGCTTCAGTCAGCCCCAGCATTTT,CASSFSQPQHF
TRBD2,TRBJ2-1,NA,TRBV7-3,15,TGTGCCAGCAGAGCGACTAGCGAGCCATACAATGAGCAGTTCTTC,CASRATSEPYNEQFF
NA,TRBJ1-4,NA,TRBV5-1,14,TGCGCCAGCAGCTGGACAGTACCACCTGAAAAACTGTTTTTT,CASSWTVPPEKLFF
NA,TRBJ2-6,few,TRBV11-2,15,TGTGCCAGCAGCCCGCACAGGTCTGGGGCCAACGTCCTGACTTTC,CASSPHRSGANVLTF
NA,TRBJ1-2,NA,TRBV25-1,14,TGTGCCAGCACATCGAACAGGGTATTGGGGGGCTACACCTTC,CASTSNRVLGGYTF
NA,TRBJ2-1,NA,TRBV9,14,TGTGCCAGCAGCGTACGAGCGGGCGGCAATGAGCAGTTCTTC,CASSVRAGGNEQFF
NA,TRBJ1-4,NA,TRBV6-1,14,TGTGCCAGCAGTGAAAGGGGGGGTAATGAAAAACTGTTTTTT,CASSERGGNEKLFF
NA,TRBJ2-7,NA,TRBV27,13,TGTGCCAGCGGACCGGACTATTCCTACGAGCAGTACTTC,CASGPDYSYEQYF
TRBD2,TRBJ2-3,NA,TRBV18,16,TGTGCCAGCTCACCACGGCTAGCGGGAGACACAGATACGCAGTATTTT,CASSPRLAGDTDTQYF
NA,TRBJ1-1,NA,TRBV7-8,14,TGTGCCAGCAGCTTTGGGAGGATGAACACTGAAGCTTTCTTT,CASSFGRMNTEAFF
TRBD1,TRBJ2-7,NA,TRBV5-1,14,TGCGCCAGCAGCTTGGGACAGGACAGGGACGAGCAGTACTTC,CASSLGQDRDEQYF
NA,TRBJ2-1,NA,TRBV13,15,TGTGCCAGCAGCACGGGGACAAGCACCTACAATGAGCAGTTCTTC,CASSTGTSTYNEQFF
NA,TRBJ2-5,NA,TRBV10-1,15,TGCGCCAGCAGTGTGGACGGAGGATTCCAAGAGACCCAGTACTTC,CASSVDGGFQETQYF
NA,TRBJ2-3,NA,TRBV2,15,TGTGCCAGCAGTGAAGGTGGGAGGCGGAGAGATACGCAGTATTTT,CASSEGGRRRDTQYF
TRBD2,TRBJ2-2,NA,TRBV29-1,14,TGCAGCGCATATAGCGGGAGAAACACCGGGGAGCTGTTTTTT,CSAYSGRNTGELFF
NA,TRBJ2-1,NA,TRBV11-2,15,TGTGCCAGCAGCCCACTAGGAGGCTCCTACAATGAGCAGTTCTTC,CASSPLGGSYNEQFF
TRBD1,TRBJ1-4,few,TRBV28,14,TGTGCCAGCAATTCGGGACAGCCAAATGAAAAACTGTTTTTT,CASNSGQPNEKLFF
NA,TRBJ1-2,NA,TRBV7-8,13,TGTGCCAGCAGCCTCAACGAGGGCTATGGCTACACCTTC,CASSLNEGYGYTF
NA,TRBJ2-1,NA,TRBV15,14,TGTGCCACCAGCACACACTTAGGGGGCAATGAGCAGTTCTTC,CATSTHLGGNEQFF
NA,TRBJ2-3,once,TRBV14,17,TGTGCCAGCAGCCAGTACCTCCGGGGGGCCGGCACAGATACGCAGTATTTT,CASSQYLRGAGTDTQYF
TRBD2,TRBJ2-3,NA,TRBV2,14,TGTGCCCGGGGCGGTAGCGGGAGCACAGATACGCAGTATTTT,CARGGSGSTDTQYF
TRBD2,TRBJ2-2,NA,TRBV4-2,16,TGTGCCAGCAGCCAAGACCTAGCGGGAGTGATAGGGGAGCTGTTTTTT,CASSQDLAGVIGELFF
TRBD1,TRBJ2-7,NA,TRBV29-1,14,TGCAGCGTCGAGGACAGGGGGAGCTCCTACGAGCAGTACTTC,CSVEDRGSSYEQYF
NA,TRBJ2-3,NA,TRBV7-9,13,TGTGCCAGCAGCTTACGCGGCGGGAATACGCAGTATTTT,CASSLRGGNTQYF
TRBD2,TRBJ2-1,once,TRBV28,16,TGTGCCAGCAGTTTATGGAAGCGGGACTGGTACAATGAGCAGTTCTTC,CASSLWKRDWYNEQFF
NA,TRBJ1-6,NA,TRBV7-2,13,TGTGCCAGCAGCTTTGAGGGCAATTCACCCCTCCACTTT,CASSFEGNSPLHF
TRBD1,TRBJ1-1,NA,TRBV4-1,17,TGCGCCAGCACCTTTACCGGGACAGCCGACATGAACACTGAAGCTTTCTTT,CASTFTGTADMNTEAFF
NA,TRBJ2-7,NA,TRBV4-2,14,TGTGCCAGCAGCCAAGGTTCCAGGGGCTACGAGCAGTACTTC,CASSQGSRGYEQYF
NA,TRBJ2-7,NA,TRBV21-1,15,TGTGCCAGCAGCAAAGCGGAGACAGTCTGCTACGAGCAGTACTTC,CASSKAETVCYEQYF
NA,TRBJ1-1,NA,TRBV25-1,15,TGTGCCAGCGCGAAACTGGGGGCCGCGAACACTGAAGCTTTCTTT,CASAKLGAANTEAFF
NA,TRBJ1-5,once,TRBV7-6,16,TGTGCCAGCAGCCCCTACGTAGATTTGGAGAATCAGCCCCAGCATTTT,CASSPYVDLENQPQHF
TRBD1,TRBJ1-5,NA,TRBV10-2,15,TGCGCCAGCAGTCCCGGGACAGGAAGCAATCAGCCCCAGCATTTT,CASSPGTGSNQPQHF
NA,TRBJ1-4,NA,TRBV6-1,13,TGTGCCAGCAGTGACAGGGGAGTTAAAAAACTGTTTTTT,CASSDRGVKKLFF
NA,TRBJ2-3,NA,TRBV6-6,14,TGTGCCAGCAGCCACGTTGGAGGCACAGATACGCAGTATTTT,CASSHVGGTDTQYF
NA,TRBJ2-7,NA,TRBV5-6,14,TGTGCCAGCAGCCCCGCGACTGGAACCTACGAGCAGTACTTC,CASSPATGTYEQYF
NA,TRBJ1-5,NA,TRBV25-1,14,TGTGCCAGCAGTGATCAGGGAATCAATCAGCCCCAGCATTTT,CASSDQGINQPQHF
NA,TRBJ1-2,NA,TRBV14,13,TGTGCCAGCAGCCAAGTTCAGGGATATGGCTACACCTTC,CASSQVQGYGYTF
NA,TRBJ1-2,NA,TRBV11-2,14,TGTGCCAGCAGCTTATACGCGGAGGGCATCGGCTACACCTTC,CASSLYAEGIGYTF
NA,TRBJ2-7,NA,TRBV25-1,15,TGTGCCAGCAGTAAAATATCCGGGACTCAAGGCGAGCAGTACTTC,CASSKISGTQGEQYF
NA,TRBJ1-5,few,TRBV10-3,16,TGTGCCACCCGGGAGAGGGAGGCTGGGATAATACAGCCCCAGCATTTT,CATREREAGIIQPQHF
NA,TRBJ2-3,NA,TRBV4-1,16,TGCGCCAGCAGCCAAGGGGACGGCAGGGGATTGGGTACGCAGTATTTT,CASSQGDGRGLGTQYF
TRBD2,TRBJ2-3,NA,TRBV6-5,13,TGTGCCAGCTCGAGCGGGGTGGGAGATACGCAGTATTTT,CASSSGVGDTQYF
NA,TRBJ2-3,NA,TRBV5-1,13,TGCGCCAGCAACAGGGAACTTGGAGATACGCAGTATTTT,CASNRELGDTQYF
NA,TRBJ1-2,NA,TRBV2,11,TGTGCCAGCAGTGCCGGGGGGGTAGGCACCTTC,CASSAGGVGTF
TRBD1,TRBJ2-7,NA,TRBV6-5,15,TGTGCCAGCAGTTACTCGAAGGACAGGGTCCACGAGCAGTACTTC,CASSYSKDRVHEQYF
NA,TRBJ1-2,NA,TRBV5-6,15,TGTGCCAGCAGCTTGGCCGGCGAAAGGGGCTATGGCTACACCTTC,CASSLAGERGYGYTF
NA,TRBJ2-1,NA,TRBV14,15,TGTGCCAGCAGCCTATACGGGAGCTCCTACAATGAGCAGTTCTTC,CASSLYGSSYNEQFF
NA,TRBJ2-3,NA,TRBV14,16,TGTGCCAGCAGCGGGGAGCGGCGGAGTAGCACAGATACGCAGTATTTT,CASSGERRSSTDTQYF
TRBD2,TRBJ2-2,NA,TRBV28,14,TGTGCCAGCAGTTTCGCGGGAGTTCCCGGGGAGCTGTTTTTT,CASSFAGVPGELFF
NA,TRBJ1-2,NA,TRBV7-2,14,TGTGCCAGCAGCTTAGCGCTTGTCAGCTATGGCTACACCTTC,CASSLALVSYGYTF
NA,TRBJ2-3,NA,TRBV29-1,13,TGCAGCGTTGAAGGGAGGGTCACAGATACGCAGTATTTT,CSVEGRVTDTQYF
TRBD1,TRBJ1-1,NA,TRBV4-1,15,TGCGCCAGCAGCCCTCCCGGGACAGGGAACACTGAAGCTTTCTTT,CASSPPGTGNTEAFF
TRBD1,TRBJ1-1,few,TRBV6-6,15,TGTGCCAGCAGTTCACGATGGACAGGGAACACTGAAGCTTTCTTT,CASSSRWTGNTEAFF
NA,TRBJ2-7,NA,TRBV5-4,14,TGTGCCAGCAGCTTGCCGGGACTCGGGACCGAGCAGTACTTC,CASSLPGLGTEQYF
TRBD2,TRBJ2-1,NA,TRBV5-1,14,TGCGCCAGCAGCTTCACGGGAGGGGACAATGAGCAGTTCTTC,CASSFTGGDNEQFF